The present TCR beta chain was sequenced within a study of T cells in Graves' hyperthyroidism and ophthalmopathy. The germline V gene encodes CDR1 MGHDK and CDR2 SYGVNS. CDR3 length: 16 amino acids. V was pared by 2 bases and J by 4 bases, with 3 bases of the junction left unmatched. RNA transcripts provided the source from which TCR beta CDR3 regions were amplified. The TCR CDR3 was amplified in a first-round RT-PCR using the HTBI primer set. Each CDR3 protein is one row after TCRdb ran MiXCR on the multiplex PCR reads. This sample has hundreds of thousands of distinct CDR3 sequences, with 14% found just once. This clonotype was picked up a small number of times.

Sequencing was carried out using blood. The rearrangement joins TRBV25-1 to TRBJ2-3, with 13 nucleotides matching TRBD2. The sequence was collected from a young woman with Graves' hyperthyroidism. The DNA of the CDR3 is TGTGCCAGCAGTGAAACTAGCGGGAGGGCCGCAGATACGCAGTATTTT. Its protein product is CASSETSGRAADTQYF.